These 15 T cell receptor beta chains were sequenced from one sample in a study of response to subunit inactivated influenza vaccine (dated by TCRdb to 2017 to 2018). To prepare the library, RT-PCR was applied. The data were produced on an Illumina HiSeq 2500. TCRdb reworked the public reads: Q25 trimming with fastp, MiXCR clone assembly, productive beta chains retained. Each record represents a unique CDR3 protein, reported with the most common genes and DNA among its rows. The sample table holds hundreds of thousands of distinct CDR3 sequences, of which roughly 12% were seen once. Of the sample, about 9.4% falls within the top ten clones. The specimen was PBMCs from blood, collected on the day of vaccination. The origin of the receptors is a man aged 45-65 years who received an inactivated influenza vaccine. Donor details come from another sample of the same person, matched by shared clones.

This clonotype appeared a few times. The chain joins TRBV6-1 to TRBJ2-6; the D is unclear. Germline V lookup: CDR1 MNHNS, CDR2 SASEGT. Trimming removed 1 base at V and 4 bases at J, with 8 bases between. There are 15 residues in the CDR3. The CDR3, as DNA: TGTGCCAGCAGTGAAGATCCGAGAGGGGCCAACGTCCTGACTTTC. Residues: CASSEDPRGANVLTF.

This clonotype was detected a few times. This chain links TRBV20-1 with TRBJ2-5; 10 bases agree with TRBD2. CDR3 size: 15 residues. Per germline, CDR1 DFQATT and CDR2 SNEGSKA (reference sequence). The trim removed 7 bases at V and 5 bases at J, leaving 13 bases unmatched. CDR3 amino acids: CSVGSGRATGETQYF. The CDR3 nucleotides are TGCAGTGTCGGAAGCGGGAGGGCCACGGGGGAGACCCAGTACTTC.

This clonotype was counted a few times. The J gene is TRBJ2-5, the V gene TRBV29-1; D may be TRBD1 or TRBD2 (5 bases each). Germline CDR1 reads SQVTM; CDR2 reads ANQGSEA. This CDR3 contains 14 residues. Trimming left V 3 bases short and J 7 bases short, with 18 bases between. The CDR3 region has the DNA TGCAGCGTTGAGGGGGATCGGGTAGGGACGACCCAGTACTTC. Amino acids: CSVEGDRVGTTQYF.

This clonotype came up many times. The V call is TRBV7-8, the J call TRBJ1-4, with unresolved D. This CDR3 contains 14 residues. The germline gives CDR1 SGHVS, CDR2 FQNEAQ. Trimming stripped 5 bases from V and 3 bases from J, with 10 bases between. CDR3 sequence reads: CASSNGLSNEKLFF. The CDR3 region has the DNA TGTGCCAGCAGCAATGGATTATCTAATGAAAAACTGTTTTTT.

The count of this clonotype is one. The chain is built from TRBV5-1 and TRBJ2-7, with 8 nucleotides matching TRBD1. Germline V lookup: CDR1 SGHRS, CDR2 YFSETQ. The ends lost 4 bases at V and 3 bases at J; junction bases unmatched: 9. The CDR3 runs to 15 residues. CDR3 sequence reads: CASSRLVQGVYEQYF. The DNA of the CDR3 is TGCGCCAGCAGCCGCCTTGTACAGGGGGTCTACGAGCAGTACTTC.

The gene calls are TRBV2 and TRBJ2-7, with 9 bases identical to TRBD1. The CDR3 extends over 15 amino acids. CDR1 and CDR2 from the germline V gene are SNHLY and FYNNEI. J was trimmed by 5 bases and V by 5 bases; bases with no gene match: 10. The DNA for the CDR3 is TGTGCCAGCAGTTCCACAGGGGGCGGTAGCCACGAGCAGTACTTC. It translates to CASSSTGGGSHEQYF.

This clonotype showed up many times. This rearrangement joins TRBV5-1 to TRBJ2-3; 7 bases match TRBD2. Germline-derived CDR1 and CDR2 are SGHRS and YFSETQ. The CDR3 is made up of 16 amino acids. The J segment lost 0 bases and the V segment lost 4 bases, leaving 8 bases of the junction unmatched. CDR3 region: CASSPNPSGSTDTQYF. For the CDR3, the DNA is TGCGCCAGCAGCCCAAATCCTAGCGGCAGCACAGATACGCAGTATTTT.

This rearrangement joins TRBV20-1 to TRBJ2-7, with D unresolved. Germline V gene data show CDR1 as DFQATT and CDR2 as SNEGSKA (reference sequence). V dropped 6 bases and J dropped 2 bases, with 14 bases sitting between them. The CDR3 runs to 13 residues. The chain's CDR3 is CSARRGGTYEQYF. Written as DNA, the CDR3 is TGCAGTGCCCGACGAGGCGGCACCTACGAGCAGTACTTC.

The chain recombines TRBV5-1 with TRBJ2-5; D unclear. The CDR3 loop spans 17 amino acids. Trimming removed 4 bases at V and 4 bases at J, with 23 bases between. From germline, CDR1 is SGHRS and CDR2 YFSETQ. In DNA form, the CDR3 reads TGCGCCAGCAGCCCCGAACCGGGCCGTATGAGTGGAGAGACCCAGTACTTC. Its protein product is CASSPEPGRMSGETQYF.

This clonotype was detected only a few times. V gene TRBV12-3 or TRBV12-4 combines with J gene TRBJ1-6, with a possible D match to TRBD1 (6 bases). The V and J ends lost 3 bases and 5 bases respectively, with 17 bases between them. The CDR3 spans 17 residues. CDR3 DNA: TGTGCCAGCAGTTTGCGGCCTTGGGGGCGAAATAATTCACCCCTCCACTTT. As protein: CASSLRPWGRNNSPLHF.

This clonotype appeared a few times. V gene TRBV6-1 combines with J gene TRBJ2-3; unclear D gene. Germline lookup yields CDR1 MNHNS and CDR2 SASEGT. V was cut by 5 bases and J by 7 bases, with 13 bases left in between. CDR3 length: 13 amino acids. CDR3 protein: CASSPMGAHTQYF. As DNA, the CDR3 is TGTGCCAGCAGTCCCATGGGTGCACATACGCAGTATTTT.

J is TRBJ2-7 and V is TRBV20-1, with 11 nucleotides matching TRBD2. The V gene's germline CDR1 is DFQATT and CDR2 SNEGSKA (reference sequence). CDR3 length equals 17 residues. J lost 5 bases, V lost 0 bases, and 12 bases had no gene match. As DNA, the CDR3 is TGCAGTGCTAGAGACCTGGGTAGCGGGGGGGCGAGGAACGAGCAGTACTTC. Encoded protein: CSARDLGSGGARNEQYF.

This chain's CDR3 is CASSLGHAPGANVLTF. In nucleotides, the CDR3 is TGTGCCAGCAGCTTAGGACACGCGCCCGGGGCCAACGTCCTGACTTTC. This chain connects TRBV5-6 to TRBJ2-6, with D tentatively TRBD1 (5 bases). This CDR3 is 16 amino acids long. CDR1 is SGHDT and CDR2 is YYEEEE in the germline V gene. Trimming stripped 2 bases from V and 4 bases from J, with 13 bases between.

This clonotype was counted only a few times. This chain joins TRBV20-1 and TRBJ2-5; TRBD2 aligns across 8 bases. CDR1 is DFQATT and CDR2 is SNEGSKA in the germline V gene (reference sequence). The CDR3 length is 16 residues. Trimming at V came to 3 bases and at J to 0 bases, leaving 9 bases not matched to a gene. In nucleotides, the CDR3 is TGCAGTGCTAGGGGAATTAGCGGGAAGTACCAAGAGACCCAGTACTTC. It translates to CSARGISGKYQETQYF.

This clonotype showed up many times. The gene calls are TRBV28 and TRBJ1-2; D is unclear. The CDR3 is 13 residues long. Germline loops: CDR1 MDHEN, CDR2 SYDVKM. Trimming left V 6 bases short and J 4 bases short, with 12 bases between. The CDR3 sequence: CASRLGGSYGYTF. The CDR3 DNA follows: TGTGCCAGCAGATTGGGAGGGTCCTATGGCTACACCTTC.